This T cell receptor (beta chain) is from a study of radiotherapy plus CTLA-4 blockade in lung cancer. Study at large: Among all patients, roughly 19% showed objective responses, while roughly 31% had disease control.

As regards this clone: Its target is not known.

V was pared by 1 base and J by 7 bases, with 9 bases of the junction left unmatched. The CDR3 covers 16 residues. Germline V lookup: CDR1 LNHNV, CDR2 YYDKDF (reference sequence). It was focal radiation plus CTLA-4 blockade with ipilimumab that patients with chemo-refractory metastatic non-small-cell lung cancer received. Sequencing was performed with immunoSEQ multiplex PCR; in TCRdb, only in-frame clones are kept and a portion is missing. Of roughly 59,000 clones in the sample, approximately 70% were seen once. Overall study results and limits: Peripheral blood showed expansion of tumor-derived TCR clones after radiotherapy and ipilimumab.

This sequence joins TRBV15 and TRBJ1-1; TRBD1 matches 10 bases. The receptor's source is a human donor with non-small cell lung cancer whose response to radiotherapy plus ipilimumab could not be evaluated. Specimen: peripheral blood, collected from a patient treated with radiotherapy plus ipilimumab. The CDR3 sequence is CATSRGPTGGENEAFF. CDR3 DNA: TGTGCCACCAGCAGAGGCCCGACAGGGGGCGAGAATGAAGCTTTCTTT.